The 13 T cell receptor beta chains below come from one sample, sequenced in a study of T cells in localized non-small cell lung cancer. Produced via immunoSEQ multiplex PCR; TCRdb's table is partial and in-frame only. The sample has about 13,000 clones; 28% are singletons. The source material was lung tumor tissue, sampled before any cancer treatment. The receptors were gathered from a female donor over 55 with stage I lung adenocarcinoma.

CDR3 in DNA: TGTGCCAGCAGTTACGTCGGGGTAGGGTCTGAAGCTTTCTTT. Amino acid sequence: CASSYVGVGSEAFF. V gene TRBV6-8 combines with J gene TRBJ1-1; no clear D gene. This CDR3 has 14 amino acids. V gave up 2 bases and J gave up 6 bases, with 13 bases separating them. Germline values: CDR1 MNHGY, CDR2 SAAAGT.

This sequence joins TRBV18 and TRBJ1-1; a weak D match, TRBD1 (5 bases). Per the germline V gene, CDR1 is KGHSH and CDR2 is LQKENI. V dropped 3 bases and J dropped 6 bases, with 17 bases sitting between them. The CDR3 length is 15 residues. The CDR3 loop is CASSPGEGSRAEAFF. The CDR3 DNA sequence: TGTGCCAGCTCACCTGGGGAGGGGAGTAGGGCTGAAGCTTTCTTT.

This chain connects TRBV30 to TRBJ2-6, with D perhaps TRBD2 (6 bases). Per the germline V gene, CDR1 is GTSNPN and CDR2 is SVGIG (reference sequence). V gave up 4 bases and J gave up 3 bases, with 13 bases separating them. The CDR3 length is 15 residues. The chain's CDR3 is CAWTPGVGGANVLTF. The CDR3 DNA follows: TGTGCCTGGACCCCGGGGGTCGGTGGGGCCAACGTCCTGACTTTC.

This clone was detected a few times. In nucleotides, the CDR3 is TGTGCCTGGACCCGGGGTCATTCGGGGGAGACCCAGTACTTC. This sequence encodes CAWTRGHSGETQYF. The rearrangement uses TRBV30 and TRBJ2-5; maybe TRBD2 (5 bases). This CDR3 has 14 amino acids. Germline-derived CDR1 and CDR2 are GTSNPN and SVGIG (reference sequence). The ends were cut back, 4 bases at V and 5 bases at J, with 17 bases in the middle. Together with reference TRBV30 and TRBJ2-5, the CDR3 gives the full variable domain: SQTIHQWPATLVQPVGSPLSLECTVEGTSNPNLYWYRQAAGRGLQLLFYSVGIGQISSEVPQNLSASRPQDRQFILSSKKLLLSDSGFYLCAWTRGHSGETQYFGPGTRLLVL.

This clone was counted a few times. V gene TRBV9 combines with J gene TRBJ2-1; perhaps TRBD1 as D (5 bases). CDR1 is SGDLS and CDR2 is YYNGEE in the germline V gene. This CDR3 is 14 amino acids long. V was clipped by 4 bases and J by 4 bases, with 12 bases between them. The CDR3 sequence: CASSFQTDYNEQFF. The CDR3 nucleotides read TGTGCCAGCAGCTTTCAGACAGATTACAATGAGCAGTTCTTC.

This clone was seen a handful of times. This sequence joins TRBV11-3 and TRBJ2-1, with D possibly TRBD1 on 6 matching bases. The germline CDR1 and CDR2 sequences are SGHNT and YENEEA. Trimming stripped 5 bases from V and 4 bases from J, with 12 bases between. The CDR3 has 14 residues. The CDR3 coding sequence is TGTGCCAGCAGCCAGGCAGGGACATACAATGAGCAGTTCTTC. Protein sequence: CASSQAGTYNEQFF.

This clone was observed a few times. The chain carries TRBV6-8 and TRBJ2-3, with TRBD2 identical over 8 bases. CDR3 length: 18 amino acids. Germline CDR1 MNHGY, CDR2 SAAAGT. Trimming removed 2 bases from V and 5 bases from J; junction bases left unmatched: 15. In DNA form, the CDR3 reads TGTGCCAGCAGTTACCCGTACGGGGCAGCGGGAGTAGGAGATACGCAGTATTTT. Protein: CASSYPYGAAGVGDTQYF.

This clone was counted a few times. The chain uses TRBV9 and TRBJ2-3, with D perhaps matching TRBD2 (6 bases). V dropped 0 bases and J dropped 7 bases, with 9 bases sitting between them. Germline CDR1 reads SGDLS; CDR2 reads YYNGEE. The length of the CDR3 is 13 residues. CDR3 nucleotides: TGTGCCAGCAGCGTAGCTCTAGCGAATACGCAGTATTTT. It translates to CASSVALANTQYF.

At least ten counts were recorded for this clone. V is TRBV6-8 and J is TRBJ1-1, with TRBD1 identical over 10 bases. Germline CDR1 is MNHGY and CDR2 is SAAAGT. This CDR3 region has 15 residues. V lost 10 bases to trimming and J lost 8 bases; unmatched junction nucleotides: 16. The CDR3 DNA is TGTGCCATCAGGTCGGGACAGGGGTCGCACGCGGAAGCTTTCTTT. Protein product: CAIRSGQGSHAEAFF.

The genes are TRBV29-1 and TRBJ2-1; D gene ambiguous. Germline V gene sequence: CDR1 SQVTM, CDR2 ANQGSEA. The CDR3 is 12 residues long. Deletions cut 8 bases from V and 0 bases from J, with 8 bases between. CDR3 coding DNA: TGCAGCCTGACCCGCTCCTACAATGAGCAGTTCTTC. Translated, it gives CSLTRSYNEQFF.

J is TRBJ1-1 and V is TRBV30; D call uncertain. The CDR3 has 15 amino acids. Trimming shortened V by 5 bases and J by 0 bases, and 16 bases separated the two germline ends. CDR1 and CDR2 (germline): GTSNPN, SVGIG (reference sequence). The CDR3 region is CAWYRLPVVNTEAFF. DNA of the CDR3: TGTGCCTGGTATCGGCTCCCTGTCGTGAACACTGAAGCTTTCTTT.

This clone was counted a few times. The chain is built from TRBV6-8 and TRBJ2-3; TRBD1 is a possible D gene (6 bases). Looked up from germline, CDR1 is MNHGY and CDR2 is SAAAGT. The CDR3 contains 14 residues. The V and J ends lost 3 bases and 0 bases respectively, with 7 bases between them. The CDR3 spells CASSYTGSTDTQYF. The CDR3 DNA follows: TGTGCCAGCAGTTATACAGGGAGCACAGATACGCAGTATTTT.

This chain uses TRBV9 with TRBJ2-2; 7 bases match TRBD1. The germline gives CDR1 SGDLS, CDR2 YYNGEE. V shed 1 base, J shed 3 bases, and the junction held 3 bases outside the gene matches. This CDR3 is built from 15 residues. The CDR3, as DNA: TGTGCCAGCAGCGTACAGGGGGAGCACACCGGGGAGCTGTTTTTT. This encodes CASSVQGEHTGELFF.